This T cell receptor (beta chain) was recorded in a study of T cell responses to AZD1222 COVID-19 vaccine. About the study: Doses given second, at about 4 or about 12 weeks, were pooled.

The study's findings and limits: Every sample of the repertoires postdated the peak T cell response.

CDR3 length: 15 amino acids. Germline V gives CDR1 MDHEN, CDR2 SYDVKM. V was trimmed by 1 base and J by 2 bases, leaving 6 bases between them. Method: immunoSEQ multiplex PCR; TCRdb's copy keeps in-frame clones and lacks some. The profile shows 150,000 to 200,000 clones, around 90% of them singletons. Turning to this clone: What it binds is unknown.

The specimen was peripheral blood, collected on day 0 of AZD1222 vaccination. The clonotype originates from an adult in good health. The chain joins TRBV28 to TRBJ2-6, with D tentatively TRBD2 (5 bases). CDR3 sequence (DNA): TGTGCCAGCAGTTTATACGGGACTGGGGCCAACGTCCTGACTTTC. It is translated as CASSLYGTGANVLTF.